This T cell receptor (beta chain) derives from a study of blood T cell repertoires in COVID-19. Study context: Spain, Italy and the United States supplied samples that represented acute and convalescent COVID-19. PBMCs, B-cell-depleted T cells, or T cells were the source of the cDNA or gDNA that made up the material.

The CDR3 runs to 13 residues. V was clipped by 0 bases and J by 4 bases, with 7 bases between them. Germline CDR1 reads SGHRS; CDR2 reads YFSETQ. Original handling: How many nucleated cells were present was estimated from reference gene primer amplification. The repertoire was sequenced with immunoSEQ multiplex PCR; TCRdb's copy has only in-frame clones and lacks some. That table supplies the V and J calls and clone size; D and trimming were determined from the DNA. Of over 70,000 clones listed, approximately 78% were seen once; the top ten hold 10%. The sample taken for sequencing was peripheral blood. The TCR was taken from a man between 60 and 70 years old with acute or convalescent COVID-19. V is TRBV5-1 and J is TRBJ1-2, with D perhaps TRBD1 (6 bases). The CDR3 spells CASSLEQGYGYTF. CDR3 nucleotide sequence: TGCGCCAGCAGCTTGGAACAGGGCTATGGCTACACCTTC. The full variable domain, completed using reference TRBV5-1 and TRBJ1-2, is KAGVTQTPRYLIKTRGQQVTLSCSPISGHRSVSWYQQTPGQGLQFLFEYFSETQRNKGNFPGRFSGRQFSNSRSEMNVSTLELGDSALYLCASSLEQGYGYTFGSGTRLTVV.